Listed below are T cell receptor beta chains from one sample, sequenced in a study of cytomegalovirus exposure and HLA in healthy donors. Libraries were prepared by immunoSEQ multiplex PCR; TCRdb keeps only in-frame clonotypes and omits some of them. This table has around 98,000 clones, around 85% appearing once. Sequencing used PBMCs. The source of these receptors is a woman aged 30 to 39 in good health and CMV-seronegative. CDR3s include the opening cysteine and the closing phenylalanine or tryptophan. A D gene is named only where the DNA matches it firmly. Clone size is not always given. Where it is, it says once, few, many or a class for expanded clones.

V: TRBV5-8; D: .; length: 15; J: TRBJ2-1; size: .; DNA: TGTGCCAGCAGCTCACTCCTTTGGGCATCTAATGAGCAGTTCTTC; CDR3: CASSSLLWASNEQFF
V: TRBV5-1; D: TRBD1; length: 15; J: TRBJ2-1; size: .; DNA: TGCGCCAGCAGCTTGTACGGGACAGGGGTCAATGAGCAGTTCTTC; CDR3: CASSLYGTGVNEQFF
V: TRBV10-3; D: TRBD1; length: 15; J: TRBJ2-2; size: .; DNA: TGTGCCATCACCGCGGGACAGGGACCGGCCGGGGAGCTGTTTTTT; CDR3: CAITAGQGPAGELFF
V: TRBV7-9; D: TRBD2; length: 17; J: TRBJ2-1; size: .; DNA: TGTGCCAGCAGTCGGAGAGGGACTAGCGGGGCCCCTCGGGAGCAGTTCTTC; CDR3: CASSRRGTSGAPREQFF
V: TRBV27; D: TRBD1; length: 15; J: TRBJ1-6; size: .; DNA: TGTGCCAGCAGTCTCAGACAGGGGACACTTTCACCCCTCCACTTT; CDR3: CASSLRQGTLSPLHF
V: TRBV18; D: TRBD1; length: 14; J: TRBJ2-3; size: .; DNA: TGTGCCAGCTCCAAAACAGGGGTCACAGATACGCAGTATTTT; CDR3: CASSKTGVTDTQYF
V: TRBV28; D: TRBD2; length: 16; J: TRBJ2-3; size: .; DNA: TGTGCCAGCGGATCGCCAGCGGGATGGCGCACAGATACGCAGTATTTT; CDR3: CASGSPAGWRTDTQYF
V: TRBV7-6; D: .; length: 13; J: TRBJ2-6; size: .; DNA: TGTGCCAGCAGCTTAGGAGGGTCCAACGTCCTGACTTTC; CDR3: CASSLGGSNVLTF
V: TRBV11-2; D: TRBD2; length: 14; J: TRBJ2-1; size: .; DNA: TGTGCCAGCAGCCTAGCGGGAGGTCGGAATGAGCAGTTCTTC; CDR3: CASSLAGGRNEQFF
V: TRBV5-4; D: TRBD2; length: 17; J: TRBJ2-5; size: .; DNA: TGTGCCAGCAGCTGGCCCCGCAGCGGGGGGTTCCAAGAGACCCAGTACTTC; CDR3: CASSWPRSGGFQETQYF
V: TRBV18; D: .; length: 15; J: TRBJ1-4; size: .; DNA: TGTGCCAGCTCACCTAGAGCGACAACTAATGAAAAACTGTTTTTT; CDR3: CASSPRATTNEKLFF
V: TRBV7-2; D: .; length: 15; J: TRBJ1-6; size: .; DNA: TGTGCCAGCAGCAACCAGGGTACTGTCAATTCACCCCTCCACTTT; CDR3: CASSNQGTVNSPLHF
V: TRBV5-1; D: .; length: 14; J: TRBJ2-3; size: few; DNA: TGCGCCAGCAGCTCCCAGGGTGGCACAGATACGCAGTATTTT; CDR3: CASSSQGGTDTQYF
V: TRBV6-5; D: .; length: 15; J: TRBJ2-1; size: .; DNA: TGTGCCAGCAGTTACGACAGGCCCATTGAGAATGAGCAGTTCTTC; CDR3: CASSYDRPIENEQFF
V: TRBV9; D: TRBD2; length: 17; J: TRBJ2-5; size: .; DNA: TGTGCCAGCAGCGTAAGTCAACCCCTTCTAGCGGGAGAGACCCAGTACTTC; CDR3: CASSVSQPLLAGETQYF
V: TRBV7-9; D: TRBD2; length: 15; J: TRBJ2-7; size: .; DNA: TGTGCCAGCAGCCTACTAGCGGTAGGAGATTACGAGCAGTACTTC; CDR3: CASSLLAVGDYEQYF
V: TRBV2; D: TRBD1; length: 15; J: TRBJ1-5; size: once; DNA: TGTGCCAGCAGTACCGGGACAGGGGTTGCGCAGCCCCAGCATTTT; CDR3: CASSTGTGVAQPQHF
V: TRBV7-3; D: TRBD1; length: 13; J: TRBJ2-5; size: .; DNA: TGTGCCAGCAGCGGTAACAGGGGAGAGACCCAGTACTTC; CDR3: CASSGNRGETQYF
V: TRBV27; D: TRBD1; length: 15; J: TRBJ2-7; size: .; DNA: TGTGCCAGCAGCTTCCCCCGGGACAGGGGGTACGAGCAGTACTTC; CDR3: CASSFPRDRGYEQYF
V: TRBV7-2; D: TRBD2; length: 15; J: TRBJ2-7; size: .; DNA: TGTGCCAGCAGCTTCCAGCGGGGGGGCTCCTACGAGCAGTACTTC; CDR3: CASSFQRGGSYEQYF
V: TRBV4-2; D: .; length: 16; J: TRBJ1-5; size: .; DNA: TGTGCCAGCAGCCAAGACACCGGGGTCCCGGGACAGCCCCAGCATTTT; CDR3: CASSQDTGVPGQPQHF
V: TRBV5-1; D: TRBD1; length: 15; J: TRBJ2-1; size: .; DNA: TGCGCCAGCAGCTCGACCGGGACAGGATACAATGAGCAGTTCTTC; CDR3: CASSSTGTGYNEQFF
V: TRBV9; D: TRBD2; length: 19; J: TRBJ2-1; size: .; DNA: TGTGCCAGCAGCGGCTCTAGAGGGGGACTAGCGGGTTCCTACAATGAGCAGTTCTTC; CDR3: CASSGSRGGLAGSYNEQFF
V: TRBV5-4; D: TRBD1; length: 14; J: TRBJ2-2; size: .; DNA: TGTGCCAGCAGCTCACCCCAGGGGGCCGGGGAGCTGTTTTTT; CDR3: CASSSPQGAGELFF